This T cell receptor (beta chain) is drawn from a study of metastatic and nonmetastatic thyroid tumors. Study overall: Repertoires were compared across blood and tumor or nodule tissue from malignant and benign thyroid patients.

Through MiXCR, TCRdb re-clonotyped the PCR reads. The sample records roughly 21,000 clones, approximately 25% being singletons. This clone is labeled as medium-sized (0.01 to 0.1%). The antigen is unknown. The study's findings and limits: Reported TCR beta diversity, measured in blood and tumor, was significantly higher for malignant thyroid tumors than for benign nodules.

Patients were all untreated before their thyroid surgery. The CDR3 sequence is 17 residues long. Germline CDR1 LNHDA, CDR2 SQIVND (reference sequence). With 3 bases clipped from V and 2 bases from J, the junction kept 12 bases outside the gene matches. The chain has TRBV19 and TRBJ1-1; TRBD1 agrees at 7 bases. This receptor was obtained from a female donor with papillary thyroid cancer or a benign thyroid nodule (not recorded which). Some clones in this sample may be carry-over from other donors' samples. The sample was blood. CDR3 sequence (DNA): TGTGCCAGTAGTATCAGTTGGGCGACAGGGAGAAACACTGAAGCTTTCTTT. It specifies CASSISWATGRNTEAFF. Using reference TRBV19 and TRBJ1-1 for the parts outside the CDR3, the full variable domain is DGGITQSPKYLFRKEGQNVTLSCEQNLNHDAMYWYRQDPGQGLRLIYYSQIVNDFQKGDIAEGYSVSREKKESFPLTVTSAQKNPTAFYLCASSISWATGRNTEAFFGQGTRLTVV.